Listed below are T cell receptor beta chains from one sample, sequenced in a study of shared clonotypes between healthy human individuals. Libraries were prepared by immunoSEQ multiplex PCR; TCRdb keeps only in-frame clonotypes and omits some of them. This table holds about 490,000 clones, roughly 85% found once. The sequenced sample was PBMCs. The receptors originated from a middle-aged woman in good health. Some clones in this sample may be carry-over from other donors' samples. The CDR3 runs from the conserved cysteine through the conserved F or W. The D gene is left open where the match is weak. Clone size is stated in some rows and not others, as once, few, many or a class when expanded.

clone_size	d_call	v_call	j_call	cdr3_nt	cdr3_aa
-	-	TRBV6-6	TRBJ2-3	TGTGCCAGCAGCGACGGGAGCGGCACAGATACGCAGTATTTT	CASSDGSGTDTQYF
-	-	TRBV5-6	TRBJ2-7	TGTGCCAGCAGCTCTCGTATACCCGATTACGAGCAGTACTTC	CASSSRIPDYEQYF
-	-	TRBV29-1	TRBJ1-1	TGCAGCGGCCAGGAGGGAGGAATGAACACTGAAGCTTTCTTT	CSGQEGGMNTEAFF
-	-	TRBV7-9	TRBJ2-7	TGTGCCAGCAGCCCTAGGGCCCCATCACGGGACTTACCCTACGAGCAGTACTTC	CASSPRAPSRDLPYEQYF
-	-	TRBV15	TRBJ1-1	TGTGCCACCAGCAGAGATATCGTACGGGGGGCGCGGGCTGAAGCTTTCTTT	CATSRDIVRGARAEAFF
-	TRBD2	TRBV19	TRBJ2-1	TGTGCCAGTAGTATAGGGGGACTAGCGGGAGGAGTGTCGAATGAGCAGTTCTTC	CASSIGGLAGGVSNEQFF
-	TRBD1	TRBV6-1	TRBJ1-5	TGTGCCAGCAGTCTGGACAGGGTGGGTCAGCCCCAGCATTTT	CASSLDRVGQPQHF
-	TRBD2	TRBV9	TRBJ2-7	TGTGCCAGCAGCGCGACCGGGGGGGCGGACTCCTACGAGCAGTACTTC	CASSATGGADSYEQYF
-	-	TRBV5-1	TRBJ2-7	TGCGCCAGCAGCTTCGGGGTAAACTCCTACGAGCAGTACTTC	CASSFGVNSYEQYF
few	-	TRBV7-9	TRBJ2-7	TGTGCCAGCAGCGCACCGGGGCAGCCTTTCTACGAGCAGTACTTC	CASSAPGQPFYEQYF
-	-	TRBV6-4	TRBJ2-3	TGTGCCAGCAGTGAAGGCAGCACAGATACGCAGTATTTT	CASSEGSTDTQYF
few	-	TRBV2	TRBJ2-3	TGTGCCAGCAGGGGGGGGCAACACACAGATACGCAGTATTTT	CASRGGQHTDTQYF
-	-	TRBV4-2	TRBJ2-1	TGTGCCAGCAGCCAAGGGGCGGCGGGGAGCTCCTACAATGAGCAGTTCTTC	CASSQGAAGSSYNEQFF
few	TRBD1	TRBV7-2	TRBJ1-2	TGTGCCAGCAGTTCAACGGGACAGATTAACTATGGCTACACCTTC	CASSSTGQINYGYTF